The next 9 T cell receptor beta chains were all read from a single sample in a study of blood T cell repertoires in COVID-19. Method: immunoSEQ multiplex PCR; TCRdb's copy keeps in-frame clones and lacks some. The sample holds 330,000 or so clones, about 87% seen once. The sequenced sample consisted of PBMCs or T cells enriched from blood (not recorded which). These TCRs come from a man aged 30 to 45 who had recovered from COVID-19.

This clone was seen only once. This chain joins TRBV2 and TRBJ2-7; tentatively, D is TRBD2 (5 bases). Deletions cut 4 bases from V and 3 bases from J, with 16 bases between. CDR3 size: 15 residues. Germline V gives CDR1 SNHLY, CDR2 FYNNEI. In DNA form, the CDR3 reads TGTGCCAGCAGTGTCCGGGGTGGCAAGGTCTACGAGCAGTACTTC. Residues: CASSVRGGKVYEQYF.

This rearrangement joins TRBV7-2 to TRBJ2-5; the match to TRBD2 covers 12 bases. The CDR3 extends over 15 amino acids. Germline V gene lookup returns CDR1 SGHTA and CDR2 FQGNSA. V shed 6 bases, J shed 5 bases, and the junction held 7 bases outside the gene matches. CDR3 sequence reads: CASSPLLAGGETQYF. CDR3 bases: TGTGCCAGCAGTCCTCTACTAGCGGGGGGTGAGACCCAGTACTTC.

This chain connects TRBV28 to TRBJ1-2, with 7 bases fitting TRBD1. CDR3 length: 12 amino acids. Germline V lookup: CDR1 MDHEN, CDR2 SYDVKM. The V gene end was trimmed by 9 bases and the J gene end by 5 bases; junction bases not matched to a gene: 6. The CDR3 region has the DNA TGTGCCAGTAATCCGGGACAGTATGGCTACACCTTC. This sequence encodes CASNPGQYGYTF.

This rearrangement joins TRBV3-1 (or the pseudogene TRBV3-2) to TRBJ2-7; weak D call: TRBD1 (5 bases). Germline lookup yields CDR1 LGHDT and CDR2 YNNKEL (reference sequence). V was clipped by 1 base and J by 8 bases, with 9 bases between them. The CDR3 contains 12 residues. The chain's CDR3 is CASSQGGHQQYF. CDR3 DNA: TGTGCCAGCAGCCAAGGCGGACACCAGCAGTACTTC.

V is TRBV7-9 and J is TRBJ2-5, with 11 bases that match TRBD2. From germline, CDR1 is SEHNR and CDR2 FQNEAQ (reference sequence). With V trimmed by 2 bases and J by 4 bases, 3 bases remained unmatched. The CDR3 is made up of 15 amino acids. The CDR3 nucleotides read TGTGCCAGCAGCTTAATCCTAGCGGGGGGAGAGACCCAGTACTTC. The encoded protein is CASSLILAGGETQYF.

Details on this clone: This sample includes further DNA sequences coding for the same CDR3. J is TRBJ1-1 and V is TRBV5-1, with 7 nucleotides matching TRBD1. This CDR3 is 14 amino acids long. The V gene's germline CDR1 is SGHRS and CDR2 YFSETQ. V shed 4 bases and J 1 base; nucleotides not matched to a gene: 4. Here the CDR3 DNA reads TGCGCCAGCAGCACGGGACAGACGAACACTGAAGCTTTCTTT. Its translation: CASSTGQTNTEAFF.

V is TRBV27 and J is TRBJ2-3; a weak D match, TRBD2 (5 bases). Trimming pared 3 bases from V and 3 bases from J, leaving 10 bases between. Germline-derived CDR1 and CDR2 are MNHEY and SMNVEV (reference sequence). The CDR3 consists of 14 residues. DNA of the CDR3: TGTGCCAGCAGTTTGAGGGCCCGGACAGATACGCAGTATTTT. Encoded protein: CASSLRARTDTQYF.

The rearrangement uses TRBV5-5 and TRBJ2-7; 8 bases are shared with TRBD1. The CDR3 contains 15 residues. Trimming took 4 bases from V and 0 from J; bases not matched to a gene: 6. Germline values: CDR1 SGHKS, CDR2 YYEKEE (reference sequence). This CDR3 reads CASSRGTGASYEQYF. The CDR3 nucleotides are TGTGCCAGCAGCCGGGGGACAGGAGCCTCCTACGAGCAGTACTTC.

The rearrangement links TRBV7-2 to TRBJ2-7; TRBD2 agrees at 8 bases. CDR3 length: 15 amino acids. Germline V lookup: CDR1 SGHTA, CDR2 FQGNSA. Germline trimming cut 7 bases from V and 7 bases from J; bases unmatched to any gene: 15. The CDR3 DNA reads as TGTGCCAGCACCCCCGGGCGAGCGGGGGATAAAGAGCAGTACTTC. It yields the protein CASTPGRAGDKEQYF.